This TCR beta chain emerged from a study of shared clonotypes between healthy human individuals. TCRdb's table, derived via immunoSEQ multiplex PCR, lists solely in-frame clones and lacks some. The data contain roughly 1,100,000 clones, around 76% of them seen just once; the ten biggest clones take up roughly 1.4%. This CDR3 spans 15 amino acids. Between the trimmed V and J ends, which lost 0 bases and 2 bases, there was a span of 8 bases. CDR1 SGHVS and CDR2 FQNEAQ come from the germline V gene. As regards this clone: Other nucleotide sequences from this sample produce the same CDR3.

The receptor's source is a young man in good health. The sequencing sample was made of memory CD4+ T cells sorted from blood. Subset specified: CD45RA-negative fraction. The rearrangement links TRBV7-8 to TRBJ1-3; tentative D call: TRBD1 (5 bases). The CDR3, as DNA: TGTGCCAGCAGCTTAGCGGGGGGGACTGGAAACACCATATATTTT. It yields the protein CASSLAGGTGNTIYF.